These 27 T cell receptor beta chains came from one sample sequenced in a study of cytotoxic CD8 clonotypes in ibrutinib-treated CLL. Generated by immunoSEQ multiplex PCR, the TCRdb table keeps only in-frame clones and is missing some. The sample contains about 130,000 clones, roughly 88% of which appear only once. This material consisted of PBMCs, taken after 24 months of ibrutinib treatment. The source is a human donor with chronic lymphocytic leukemia.

The CDR3 sequence: CASSLALGQETQYF. The CDR3 DNA reads TGCGCCAGCAGCTTGGCCCTAGGCCAAGAGACCCAGTACTTC. V is TRBV5-1 and J is TRBJ2-5; no reliable D call. V was clipped by 0 bases and J by 1 base, with 7 bases between them. The CDR3 is made up of 14 amino acids. Germline CDR1 SGHRS, CDR2 YFSETQ.

The chain combines TRBV7-2 with TRBJ1-4; no firm D call. Trimming took off 5 bases at V and 3 bases at J, with 7 bases between the two ends. The CDR3 loop spans 13 amino acids. CDR1 and CDR2 from the germline V gene are SGHTA and FQGNSA. CDR3: CASSPDPNEKLFF. The CDR3 nucleotides are TGTGCCAGCAGCCCCGACCCTAATGAAAAACTGTTTTTT.

This clone was counted only a few times. This chain connects TRBV4-1 to TRBJ1-5; D is possibly TRBD1 (6 bases). The CDR3 runs to 15 residues. Deletions cut 4 bases from V and 0 bases from J, with 10 bases between. Germline CDR1 and CDR2: MGHRA and YSYEKL. CDR3 nucleotide sequence: TGCGCCAGCAGCCGGACAGAGTATAGCAATCAGCCCCAGCATTTT. It encodes CASSRTEYSNQPQHF.

This clone is a singleton in its sample. The chain couples TRBV7-6 to TRBJ2-1; D ambiguous. In germline, CDR1 is SGHVS, CDR2 FNYEAQ. Trimming shortened V by 1 base and J by 6 bases, and 1 base separated the two germline ends. This CDR3 comprises 11 residues. DNA for the CDR3: TGTGCCAGCAGCTTAGGCAATGAGCAGTTCTTC. Translating it yields CASSLGNEQFF.

The chain uses TRBV7-9 and TRBJ2-1; 10 nucleotides agree with TRBD2. The CDR3 is 17 residues long. Germline-derived CDR1 and CDR2 are SEHNR and FQNEAQ (reference sequence). After removal of 0 bases from V and 8 bases from J, the junction contained 10 bases not matched to a gene. The CDR3 loop reads CASSLARLAGAGDEQFF. The DNA of the CDR3 is TGTGCCAGCAGCTTAGCGAGGCTAGCGGGGGCCGGGGATGAGCAGTTCTTC.

J is TRBJ1-5 and V is TRBV7-3; TRBD1 matches 9 bases. There are 20 residues in the CDR3. Germline CDR1 SGHTA, CDR2 FQGTGA. Trimming cost V 0 bases and J 0 bases; bases outside gene matches: 12. For the CDR3, the DNA is TGTGCCAGCAGCTTAACGAGCATGGGGACAGGGAAGAATAGCAATCAGCCCCAGCATTTT. It is translated as CASSLTSMGTGKNSNQPQHF.

The rearrangement joins TRBV30 to TRBJ2-5, with D perhaps matching TRBD1 or TRBD2 (5 bases each). CDR1 is GTSNPN and CDR2 is SVGIG in the germline V gene (reference sequence). The CDR3 contains 14 residues. V dropped 0 bases and J dropped 5 bases, with 13 bases sitting between them. CDR3 sequence reads: CAWSVQRDRETQYF. The CDR3 nucleotides are TGTGCCTGGAGTGTACAGAGGGACCGGGAGACCCAGTACTTC.

This clone was seen a single time. The genes are TRBV7-9 and TRBJ1-2; unclear D gene. CDR1 and CDR2 from the germline V gene are SEHNR and FQNEAQ (reference sequence). Deletions cut 2 bases from V and 3 bases from J, with 13 bases between. The CDR3 contains 15 residues. As DNA, the CDR3 is TGTGCCAGCAGCTTATCCCCCTCGGAAGACTATGGCTACACCTTC. This gives the protein CASSLSPSEDYGYTF.

V is TRBV21-1 and J is TRBJ2-5; the table's TRBD2 call for D was not verified on the DNA. TRBV21-1 has pseudogene status. There are 14 residues in the CDR3. The CDR3 region has the DNA TGTGCCAGCAGCAAGAGGAGGGAAGTAGAGACCCAGTACTTC. As protein: CASSKRREVETQYF.

V is TRBV7-6 and J is TRBJ2-2; D unresolved. Germline V CDR1 and CDR2: SGHVS, FNYEAQ. The germline V and J ends were trimmed by 5 bases and 4 bases, with 11 bases remaining between them. CDR3 length: 14 amino acids. The CDR3 reads CASSPRLLTGELFF. The CDR3 DNA is TGTGCCAGCAGCCCCCGGCTTCTCACCGGGGAGCTGTTTTTT.

This clone was counted a few times. This chain links TRBV7-2 with TRBJ1-5, with TRBD1 matching over 8 bases. Germline CDR1 SGHTA, CDR2 FQGNSA. V dropped 5 bases and J dropped 5; count of bases not matched to a gene: 2. The CDR3 covers 13 residues. For the CDR3, the DNA is TGTGCCAGCAGCCCGACAGGGGATCAGCCCCAGCATTTT. Residues: CASSPTGDQPQHF.

V usage is TRBV7-9 and J usage is TRBJ2-1; no clear D gene. The CDR3 is made up of 14 amino acids. With 1 base removed from V and 8 bases from J, the gap between germline ends came to 12 bases. Looked up from germline, CDR1 is SEHNR and CDR2 is FQNEAQ (reference sequence). The DNA for the CDR3 is TGTGCCAGCAGCTTAGAAACGTGGTGGGATGAGCAGTTCTTC. Encoded protein: CASSLETWWDEQFF.

The chain recombines TRBV6-4 with TRBJ1-5, with a weak D call TRBD1 (6 bases). The germline V gene has CDR1 MRHNA and CDR2 SNTAGT. This CDR3 contains 13 residues. Deletions cut 3 bases from V and 6 bases from J, with 9 bases between. The CDR3 protein is CASSEQQGQPQHF. CDR3 DNA: TGTGCCAGCAGTGAACAACAGGGTCAGCCCCAGCATTTT.

The V and J genes are TRBV28 and TRBJ2-1, with 11 bases fitting TRBD1. The CDR3 contains 15 residues. V shed 5 bases, J shed 8 bases, and the junction held 8 bases outside the gene matches. Germline CDR1 and CDR2: MDHEN and SYDVKM. In DNA, the CDR3 is TGTGCCAGCAGTGGCAGGACAGGGGGCATGGATGAGCAGTTCTTC. Amino acids: CASSGRTGGMDEQFF.

This clone was observed a single time. The J gene is TRBJ2-1, the V gene TRBV7-9; D call uncertain. This CDR3 region has 13 residues. The ends were cut back, 3 bases at V and 7 bases at J, with 10 bases in the middle. Germline assignment: CDR1 SEHNR and CDR2 FQNEAQ (reference sequence). CDR3 loop: CASSLAVKNEQFF. For the CDR3, the DNA is TGTGCCAGCAGCTTGGCGGTTAAAAATGAGCAGTTCTTC.

This rearrangement joins TRBV7-9 to TRBJ1-4, with D hard to call. Germline-derived CDR1 and CDR2 are SEHNR and FQNEAQ (reference sequence). V lost 0 bases, J lost 5 bases, and 7 bases lay in between. The length of the CDR3 is 14 residues. The CDR3 spells CASSLAFGNEKLFF. The DNA for the CDR3 is TGTGCCAGCAGCTTAGCTTTCGGGAATGAAAAACTGTTTTTT.

This clone was detected a few times. The rearrangement joins TRBV2 to TRBJ1-4; TRBD1 might be the D (5 bases). The germline gives CDR1 SNHLY, CDR2 FYNNEI. Trimming took 5 bases from V and 7 from J, leaving 11 bases between them. CDR3 length: 13 residues. The DNA of the CDR3 is TGTGCCAGCAGTAACACAAGGGGTGAAAAACTGTTTTTT. Amino acids: CASSNTRGEKLFF.

The V call is TRBV28, the J call TRBJ2-7, with D tentatively TRBD1 (5 bases). V was trimmed by 3 bases and J by 0 bases, leaving 21 bases between them. The CDR3 is 18 residues long. CDR1 is MDHEN, CDR2 SYDVKM, per germline. In DNA, the CDR3 is TGTGCCAGCAGTTTGGGGAAGGGCAAAAGGGGCAGCTCCTACGAGCAGTACTTC. This gives the protein CASSLGKGKRGSSYEQYF.

The chain combines TRBV29-1 with TRBJ1-1, with a weak D call TRBD1 (6 bases). V lost 4 bases, J lost 5 bases, and 26 bases lay in between. This CDR3 spans 17 amino acids. Germline CDR1 reads SQVTM; CDR2 reads ANQGSEA. CDR3 loop: CSVAGAADTAGGTEAFF. CDR3 bases: TGCAGCGTTGCAGGGGCCGCGGATACAGCGGGAGGTACTGAAGCTTTCTTT.

The chain recombines TRBV9 with TRBJ2-5, with 8 bases lining up with TRBD1. The germline gives CDR1 SGDLS, CDR2 YYNGEE. This CDR3 has 14 amino acids. Losses at the gene ends were 0 bases for V and 3 bases for J; bases not matched to a gene: 1. The CDR3: CASSVGTGKETQYF. The DNA for the CDR3 is TGTGCCAGCAGCGTAGGGACAGGGAAAGAGACCCAGTACTTC.

The table lists this clone with a count of one. The CDR3 coding sequence is TGTGCCAGCAGCGGAAACAGGGGGAGTATTGAAAAACTGTTTTTT. Translation gives CASSGNRGSIEKLFF. The rearrangement links TRBV11-2 to TRBJ1-4; 8 bases agree with TRBD1. The CDR3 has 15 residues. V shed 5 bases and J 7 bases; nucleotides not matched to a gene: 9. Germline CDR1 SGHAT, CDR2 FQNNGV.

This sequence joins TRBV5-1 and TRBJ1-5; D remains ambiguous. This CDR3 is built from 15 residues. Trimming left V 3 bases short and J 2 bases short, with 12 bases between. Germline CDR1 is SGHRS and CDR2 is YFSETQ. This CDR3 is CASSSEGGGNQPQHF. As DNA, the CDR3 is TGCGCCAGCAGCTCTGAGGGAGGCGGCAATCAGCCCCAGCATTTT. Full variable domain (rest looked up from reference TRBV5-1 and TRBJ1-5): KAGVTQTPRYLIKTRGQQVTLSCSPISGHRSVSWYQQTPGQGLQFLFEYFSETQRNKGNFPGRFSGRQFSNSRSEMNVSTLELGDSALYLCASSSEGGGNQPQHFGDGTRLSIL.

In this sample, this clone turned up a few times. This chain joins TRBV30 and TRBJ1-4; possibly TRBD1 for D (5 bases). The CDR3 is 13 residues long. The V gene's germline CDR1 is GTSNPN and CDR2 SVGIG (reference sequence). V shed 4 bases and J shed 5 bases, with 11 bases lying between them. The CDR3 here is CAWNYRSNEKLFF. DNA of the CDR3: TGTGCCTGGAACTACAGGTCGAATGAAAAACTGTTTTTT.

On this clone itself: This CDR3 is also generated by other DNA sequences in the sample. The rearrangement joins TRBV7-2 to TRBJ1-5, with D perhaps TRBD1 (5 bases). This CDR3 spans 13 amino acids. V was cut by 3 bases and J by 6 bases, with 9 bases left in between. Germline assignment: CDR1 SGHTA and CDR2 FQGNSA. The DNA for the CDR3 is TGTGCCAGCAGCTTTAGGGGAAGTCAGCCCCAGCATTTT. Residues: CASSFRGSQPQHF.

The V and J genes are TRBV30 and TRBJ1-1; unclear D gene. V was clipped by 5 bases and J by 10 bases, with 11 bases between them. This CDR3 comprises 10 residues. Germline CDR1 reads GTSNPN; CDR2 reads SVGIG (reference sequence). CDR3 amino acids: CAWGQRGAFF. Written as DNA, the CDR3 is TGTGCCTGGGGCCAGAGAGGAGCTTTCTTT.

This chain's CDR3 is CASSQLQVINEKLFF. The CDR3 bases are TGTGCCAGCAGCCAATTGCAGGTGATTAATGAAAAACTGTTTTTT. The V gene is TRBV4-2, the J gene TRBJ1-4, with D uncertain. V lost 2 bases to trimming and J lost 4 bases, with 11 bases between them. Germline V lookup: CDR1 LGHNA, CDR2 YNFKEQ. CDR3 length equals 15 residues.

The gene calls are TRBV7-2 and TRBJ1-6, with 9 bases aligning to TRBD1. The V gene's germline CDR1 is SGHTA and CDR2 FQGNSA. V lost 1 base and J lost 7; bases outside the gene matches: 2. The CDR3 runs 15 residues. The chain's CDR3 is CASSLGDRENSPLHF. In nucleotides, the CDR3 is TGTGCCAGCAGCTTAGGGGACAGGGAGAATTCACCCCTCCACTTT.